The TCR beta chain under discussion was sequenced for a study of T-cell memory formation after mild COVID-19. Looking at the study overall: Clusters were largely donor specific.

In regard to this clonotype: No antigen is known for it.

Study-level results: CD4+ contracting clones lay mainly in CM and EM, CD8+ ones in EMRA.

The germline V gene has CDR1 DFQATT and CDR2 SNEGSKA (reference sequence). This CDR3 has 15 residues. V was clipped by 6 bases and J by 8 bases; unmatched bases: 13. Employing constant-segment primers, 5'RACE generated TCR alpha and TCR beta cDNA libraries bearing sample barcodes and UMIs. In TCRdb, the 5' RACE reads were re-called with MiXCR into one record per CDR3 protein. The sample has hundreds of thousands of distinct CDR3 sequences; about an eighth are singletons. Sequencing was performed on PBMCs or a T cell subset sorted from them (not recorded which). The sequence came from a man between 18 and 29 years old who had mild COVID-19 (a few samples of this study predate the infection). Cell type and time point are not known. The chain uses TRBV20-1 and TRBJ1-3; 10 nucleotides line up with TRBD1. CDR3 sequence reads: CSAQRGGTGAYTIYF. Written as DNA, the CDR3 is TGCAGTGCCCAGAGGGGCGGGACAGGGGCTTACACCATATATTTT.